The 5 T cell receptor beta chains reported below all come from one sample, sequenced in a study of blood T cell repertoires in COVID-19. Only in-frame clones appear in the TCRdb table, and some are missing; sequencing was by immunoSEQ multiplex PCR. The sample carries 200,000 to 300,000 clones, about 80% recorded once. Input material: peripheral blood. All receptors derive from a human donor in a cohort sampled during active COVID-19.

V is TRBV19 and J is TRBJ2-1, with D perhaps TRBD2 (6 bases). Germline V gene sequence: CDR1 LNHDA, CDR2 SQIVND (reference sequence). This CDR3 region has 15 residues. The V and J ends lost 6 bases and 7 bases respectively, with 19 bases between them. The CDR3 reads CASRRDPLSSNEQFF. The CDR3 DNA is TGTGCCAGTAGGCGGGACCCCTTATCCTCAAATGAGCAGTTCTTC.

The chain links TRBV7-9 to TRBJ2-1; D not resolved. Germline CDR1 reads SEHNR; CDR2 reads FQNEAQ (reference sequence). V lost 2 bases to trimming and J lost 6 bases, with 11 bases between them. The CDR3 loop spans 14 amino acids. The CDR3 loop is CASSLSGSSNEQFF. CDR3 in DNA: TGTGCCAGCAGCTTAAGTGGCTCAAGCAATGAGCAGTTCTTC.

V and J are TRBV5-1 and TRBJ2-7; 9 bases line up with TRBD1. CDR1 is SGHRS and CDR2 is YFSETQ in the germline V gene. The CDR3 covers 15 residues. Trimming took 6 bases from V and 7 from J; bases not matched to a gene: 14. DNA for the CDR3: TGCGCCAGCACCCCTGCCGGGACAGGGCTTAAAGAGCAGTACTTC. As protein: CASTPAGTGLKEQYF.

This CDR3 is CASFGQANTGELFF. The CDR3 nucleotides are TGTGCCAGCTTCGGACAGGCGAACACCGGGGAGCTGTTTTTT. The chain employs TRBV2 and TRBJ2-2, with TRBD1 matching over 7 bases. V gave up 8 bases and J gave up 0 bases; unmatched junction bases: 3. The length of the CDR3 is 14 residues. Germline V gene data show CDR1 as SNHLY and CDR2 as FYNNEI. Full variable domain (remainder filled in from reference TRBV2 and TRBJ2-2): EPEVTQTPSHQVTQMGQEVILRCVPISNHLYFYWYRQILGQKVEFLVSFYNNEISEKSEIFDDQFSVERPDGSNFTLKIRSTKLEDSAMYFCASFGQANTGELFFGEGSRLTVL.

This clone was picked up one time. The chain uses TRBV7-8 and TRBJ2-3; TRBD1 might be the D (6 bases). V lost 8 bases, J lost 2 bases, and 11 bases lay in between. Germline V gives CDR1 SGHVS, CDR2 FQNEAQ. The CDR3 sequence is 13 residues long. The chain's CDR3 is CASGDIATDTQYF. The CDR3 DNA reads as TGTGCCAGCGGGGACATCGCCACAGATACGCAGTATTTT.